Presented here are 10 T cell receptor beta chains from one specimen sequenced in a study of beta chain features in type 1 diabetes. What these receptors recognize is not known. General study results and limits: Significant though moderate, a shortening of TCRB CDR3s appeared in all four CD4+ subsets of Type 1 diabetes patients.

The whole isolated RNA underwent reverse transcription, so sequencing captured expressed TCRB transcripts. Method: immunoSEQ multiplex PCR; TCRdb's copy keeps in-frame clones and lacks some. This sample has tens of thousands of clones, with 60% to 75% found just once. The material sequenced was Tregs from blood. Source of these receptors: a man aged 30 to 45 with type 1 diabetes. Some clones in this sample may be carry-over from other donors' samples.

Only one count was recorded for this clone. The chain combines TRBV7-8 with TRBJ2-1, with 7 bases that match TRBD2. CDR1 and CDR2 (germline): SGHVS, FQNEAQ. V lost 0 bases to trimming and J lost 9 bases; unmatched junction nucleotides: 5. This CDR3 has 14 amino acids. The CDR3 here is CASSLAGGVVEQFF. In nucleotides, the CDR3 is TGTGCCAGCAGCTTAGCGGGGGGGGTGGTTGAGCAGTTCTTC.

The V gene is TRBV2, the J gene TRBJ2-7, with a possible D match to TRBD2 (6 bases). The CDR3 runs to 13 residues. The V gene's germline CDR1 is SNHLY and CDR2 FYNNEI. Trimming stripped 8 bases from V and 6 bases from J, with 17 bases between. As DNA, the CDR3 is TGTGCCAGCTGGGATTCTGGGGGAGGCGAGCAGTACTTC. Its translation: CASWDSGGGEQYF.

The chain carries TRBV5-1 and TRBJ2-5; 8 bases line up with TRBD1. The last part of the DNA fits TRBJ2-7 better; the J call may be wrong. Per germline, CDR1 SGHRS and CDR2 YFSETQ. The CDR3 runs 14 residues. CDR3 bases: TGCGCCAGCAGCCCGACAGGGGAAGGGTACGAGCAGTACTTC. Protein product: CASSPTGEGYEQYF.

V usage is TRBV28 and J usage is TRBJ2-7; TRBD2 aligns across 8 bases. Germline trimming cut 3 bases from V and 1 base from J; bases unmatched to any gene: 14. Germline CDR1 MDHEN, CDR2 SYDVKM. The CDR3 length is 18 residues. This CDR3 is CASSFPPAAGGRSYEQYF. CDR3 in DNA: TGTGCCAGCAGTTTCCCCCCCGCGGCGGGGGGCCGATCCTACGAGCAGTACTTC. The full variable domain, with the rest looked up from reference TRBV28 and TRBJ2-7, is DVKVTQSSRYLVKRTGEKVFLECVQDMDHENMFWYRQDPGLGLRLIYFSYDVKMKEKGDIPEGYSVSREKKERFSLILESASTNQTSMYLCASSFPPAAGGRSYEQYFGPGTRLTVT.

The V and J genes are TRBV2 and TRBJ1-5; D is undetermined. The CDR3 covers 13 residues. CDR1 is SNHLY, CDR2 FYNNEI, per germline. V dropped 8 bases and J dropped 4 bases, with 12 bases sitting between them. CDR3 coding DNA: TGTGCCAGCCAATTAATGCGAAATCAGCCCCAGCATTTT. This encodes CASQLMRNQPQHF.

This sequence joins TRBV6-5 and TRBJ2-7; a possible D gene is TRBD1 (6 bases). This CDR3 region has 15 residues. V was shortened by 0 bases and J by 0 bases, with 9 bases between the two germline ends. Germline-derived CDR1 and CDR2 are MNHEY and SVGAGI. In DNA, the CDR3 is TGTGCCAGCAGTTACTCTGACAGGCACTCCTACGAGCAGTACTTC. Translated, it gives CASSYSDRHSYEQYF.

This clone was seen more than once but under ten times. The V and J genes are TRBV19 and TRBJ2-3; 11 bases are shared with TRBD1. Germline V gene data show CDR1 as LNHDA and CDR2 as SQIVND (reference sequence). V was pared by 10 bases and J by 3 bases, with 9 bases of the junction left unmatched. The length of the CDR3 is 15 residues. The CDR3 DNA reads TGTGCCACCCGGGACAGGGGGAGCTCTACAGATACGCAGTATTTT. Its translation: CATRDRGSSTDTQYF.

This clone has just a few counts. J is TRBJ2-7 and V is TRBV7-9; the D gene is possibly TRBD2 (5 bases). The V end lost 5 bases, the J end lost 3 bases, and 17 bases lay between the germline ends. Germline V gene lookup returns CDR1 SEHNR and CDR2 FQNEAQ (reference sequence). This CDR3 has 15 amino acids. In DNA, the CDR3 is TGTGCCAGCAGCCTGACCGGGGATGCCATCTACGAGCAGTACTTC. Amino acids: CASSLTGDAIYEQYF.

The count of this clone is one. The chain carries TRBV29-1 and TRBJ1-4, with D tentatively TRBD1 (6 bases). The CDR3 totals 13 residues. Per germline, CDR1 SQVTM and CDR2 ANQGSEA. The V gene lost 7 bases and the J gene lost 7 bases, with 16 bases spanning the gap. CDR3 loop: CSAHVGASEKLFF. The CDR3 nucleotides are TGCAGCGCGCATGTGGGGGCAAGTGAAAAACTGTTTTTT. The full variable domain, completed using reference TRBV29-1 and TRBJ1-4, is SAVISQKPSRDICQRGTSLTIQCQVDSQVTMMFWYRQQPGQSLTLIATANQGSEATYESGFVIDKFPISRPNLTFSTLTVSNMSPEDSSIYLCSAHVGASEKLFFGSGTQLSVL.

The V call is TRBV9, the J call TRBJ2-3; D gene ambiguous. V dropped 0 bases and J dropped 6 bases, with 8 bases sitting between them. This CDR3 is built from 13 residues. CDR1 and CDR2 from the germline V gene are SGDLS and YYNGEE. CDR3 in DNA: TGTGCCAGCAGCGTAGCAATTGAGGATACGCAGTATTTT. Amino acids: CASSVAIEDTQYF.